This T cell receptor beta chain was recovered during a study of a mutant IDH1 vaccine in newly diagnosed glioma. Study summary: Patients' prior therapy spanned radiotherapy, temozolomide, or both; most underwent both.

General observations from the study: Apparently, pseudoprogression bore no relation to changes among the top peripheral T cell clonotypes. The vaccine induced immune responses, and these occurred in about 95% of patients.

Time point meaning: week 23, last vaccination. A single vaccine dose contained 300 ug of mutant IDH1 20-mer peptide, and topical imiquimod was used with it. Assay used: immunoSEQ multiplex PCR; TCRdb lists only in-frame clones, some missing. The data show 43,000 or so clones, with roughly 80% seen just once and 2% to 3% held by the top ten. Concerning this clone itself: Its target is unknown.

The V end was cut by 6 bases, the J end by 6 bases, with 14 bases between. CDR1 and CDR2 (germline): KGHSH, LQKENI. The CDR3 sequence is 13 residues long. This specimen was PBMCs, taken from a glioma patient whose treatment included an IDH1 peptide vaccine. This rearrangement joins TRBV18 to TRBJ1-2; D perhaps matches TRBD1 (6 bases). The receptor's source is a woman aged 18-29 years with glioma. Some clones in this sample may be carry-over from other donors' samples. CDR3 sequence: CASSPGHRNGYTF. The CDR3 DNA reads TGTGCCAGCTCCCCGGGACATAGAAATGGCTACACCTTC. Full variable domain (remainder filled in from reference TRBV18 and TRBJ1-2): NAGVMQNPRHLVRRRGQEARLRCSPMKGHSHVYWYRQLPEEGLKFMVYLQKENIIDESGMPKERFSAEFPKEGPSILRIQQVVRGDSAAYFCASSPGHRNGYTFGSGTRLTVV.